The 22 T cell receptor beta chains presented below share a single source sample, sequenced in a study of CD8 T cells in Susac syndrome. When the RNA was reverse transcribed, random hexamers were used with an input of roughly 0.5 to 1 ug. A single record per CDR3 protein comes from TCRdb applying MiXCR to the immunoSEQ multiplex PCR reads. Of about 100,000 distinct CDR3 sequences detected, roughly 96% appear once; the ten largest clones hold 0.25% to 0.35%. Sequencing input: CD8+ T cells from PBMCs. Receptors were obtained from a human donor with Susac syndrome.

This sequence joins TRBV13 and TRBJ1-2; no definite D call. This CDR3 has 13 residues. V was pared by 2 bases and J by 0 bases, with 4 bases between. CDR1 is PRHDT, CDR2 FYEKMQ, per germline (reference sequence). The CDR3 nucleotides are TGTGCCAGCAGCTTACAGTCTAACTATGGCTACACCTTC. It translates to CASSLQSNYGYTF.

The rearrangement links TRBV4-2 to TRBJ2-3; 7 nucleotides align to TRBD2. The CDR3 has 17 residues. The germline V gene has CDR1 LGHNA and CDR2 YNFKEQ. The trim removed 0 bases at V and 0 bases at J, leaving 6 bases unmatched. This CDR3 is CASSQDGPSGSTDTQYF. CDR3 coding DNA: TGTGCCAGCAGCCAAGATGGGCCTAGCGGTAGCACAGATACGCAGTATTTT.

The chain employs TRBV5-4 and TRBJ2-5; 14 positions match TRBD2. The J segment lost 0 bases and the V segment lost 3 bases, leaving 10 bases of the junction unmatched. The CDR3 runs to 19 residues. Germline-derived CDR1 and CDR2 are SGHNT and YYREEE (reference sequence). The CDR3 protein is CASSSDGTSGGSYQETQYF. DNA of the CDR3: TGTGCCAGCAGCTCGGACGGGACTAGCGGGGGATCGTACCAAGAGACCCAGTACTTC.

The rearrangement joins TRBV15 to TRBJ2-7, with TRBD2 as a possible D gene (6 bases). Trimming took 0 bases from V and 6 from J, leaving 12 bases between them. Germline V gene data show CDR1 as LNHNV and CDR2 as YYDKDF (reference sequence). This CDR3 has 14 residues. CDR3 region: CATSRDLGRSEQYF. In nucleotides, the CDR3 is TGTGCCACCAGCAGAGATCTTGGGAGGAGCGAGCAGTACTTC.

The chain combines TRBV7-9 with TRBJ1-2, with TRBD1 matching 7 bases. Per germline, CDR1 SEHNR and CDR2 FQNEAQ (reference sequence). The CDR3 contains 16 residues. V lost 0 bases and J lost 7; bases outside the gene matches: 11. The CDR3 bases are TGTGCCAGCAGCTTAGCTTCACAGGGGATGAGTACTGGCTACACCTTC. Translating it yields CASSLASQGMSTGYTF.

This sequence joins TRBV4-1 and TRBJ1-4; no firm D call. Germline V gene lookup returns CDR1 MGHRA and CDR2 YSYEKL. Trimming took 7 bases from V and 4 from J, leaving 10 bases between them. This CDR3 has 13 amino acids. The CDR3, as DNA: TGCGCCAGCACTTCAAGGCTTAATGAAAAACTGTTTTTT. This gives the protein CASTSRLNEKLFF.

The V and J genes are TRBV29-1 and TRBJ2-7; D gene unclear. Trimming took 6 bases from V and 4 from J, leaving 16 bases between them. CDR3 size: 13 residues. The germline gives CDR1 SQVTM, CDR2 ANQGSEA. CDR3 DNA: TGCAGCGTCACACTACTTGATCAGTACGAGCAGTACTTC. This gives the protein CSVTLLDQYEQYF.

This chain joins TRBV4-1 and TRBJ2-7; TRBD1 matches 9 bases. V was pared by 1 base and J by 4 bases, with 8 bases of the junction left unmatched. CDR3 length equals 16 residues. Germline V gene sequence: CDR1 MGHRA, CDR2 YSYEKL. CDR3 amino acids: CASSQAGTGLRYEQYF. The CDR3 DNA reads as TGCGCCAGCAGCCAAGCCGGGACAGGGTTGAGGTACGAGCAGTACTTC.

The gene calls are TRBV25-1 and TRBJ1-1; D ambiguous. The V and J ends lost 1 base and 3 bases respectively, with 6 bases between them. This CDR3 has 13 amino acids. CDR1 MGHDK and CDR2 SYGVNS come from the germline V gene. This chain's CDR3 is CASSESGHTEAFF. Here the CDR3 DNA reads TGTGCCAGCAGTGAATCAGGCCACACTGAAGCTTTCTTT.

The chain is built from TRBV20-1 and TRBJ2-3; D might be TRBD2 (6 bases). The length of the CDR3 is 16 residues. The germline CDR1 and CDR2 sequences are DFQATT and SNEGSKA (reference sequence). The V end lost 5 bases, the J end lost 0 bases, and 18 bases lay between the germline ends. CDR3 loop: CSAPGGSGVSTDTQYF. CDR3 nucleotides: TGCAGTGCTCCAGGAGGTAGCGGAGTTAGCACAGATACGCAGTATTTT.

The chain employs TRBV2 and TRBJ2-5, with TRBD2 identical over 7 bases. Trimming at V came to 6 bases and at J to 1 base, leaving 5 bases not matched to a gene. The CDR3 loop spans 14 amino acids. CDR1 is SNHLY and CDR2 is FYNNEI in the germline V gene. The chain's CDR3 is CASRPVAGQETQYF. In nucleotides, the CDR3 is TGTGCCAGCAGGCCCGTAGCGGGCCAAGAGACCCAGTACTTC.

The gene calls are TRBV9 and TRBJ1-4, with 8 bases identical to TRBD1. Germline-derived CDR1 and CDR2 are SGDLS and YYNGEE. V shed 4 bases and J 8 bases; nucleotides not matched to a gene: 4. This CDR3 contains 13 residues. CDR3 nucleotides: TGTGCCAGCAGCCCGACAGGGGACGAAAAACTGTTTTTT. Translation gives CASSPTGDEKLFF.

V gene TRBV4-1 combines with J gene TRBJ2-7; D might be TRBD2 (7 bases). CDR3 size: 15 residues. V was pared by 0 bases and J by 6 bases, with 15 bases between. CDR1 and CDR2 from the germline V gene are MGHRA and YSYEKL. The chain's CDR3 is CASSQEVTGRGEQYF. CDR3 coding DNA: TGCGCCAGCAGCCAAGAAGTAACAGGGAGGGGCGAGCAGTACTTC.

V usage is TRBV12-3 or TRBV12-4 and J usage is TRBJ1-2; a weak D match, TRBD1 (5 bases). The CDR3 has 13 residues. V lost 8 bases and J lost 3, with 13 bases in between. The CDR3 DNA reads TGTGCCAGCGGTCCGGGGGGGGACTATGGCTACACCTTC. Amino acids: CASGPGGDYGYTF.

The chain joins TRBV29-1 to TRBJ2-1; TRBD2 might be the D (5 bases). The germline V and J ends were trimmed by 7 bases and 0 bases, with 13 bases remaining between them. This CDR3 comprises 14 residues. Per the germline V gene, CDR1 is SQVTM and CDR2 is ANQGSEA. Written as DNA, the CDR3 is TGCAGCGCCGCCCGGGGTAACTCCTACAATGAGCAGTTCTTC. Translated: CSAARGNSYNEQFF.

The CDR3 sequence: CASSTLAGPSYEQYF. CDR3 nucleotides: TGTGCCAGCAGCACCTTAGCGGGCCCTTCCTACGAGCAGTACTTC. The chain combines TRBV7-3 with TRBJ2-7, with 7 bases that match TRBD2. The trim removed 5 bases at V and 1 base at J, leaving 8 bases unmatched. The germline V gene has CDR1 SGHTA and CDR2 FQGTGA. CDR3 size: 15 residues.

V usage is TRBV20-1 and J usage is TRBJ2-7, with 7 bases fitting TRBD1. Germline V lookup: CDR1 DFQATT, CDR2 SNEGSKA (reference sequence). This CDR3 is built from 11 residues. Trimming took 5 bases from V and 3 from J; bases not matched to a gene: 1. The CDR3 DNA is TGCAGTGCTGGGGACAGCTACGAGCAGTACTTC. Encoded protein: CSAGDSYEQYF.

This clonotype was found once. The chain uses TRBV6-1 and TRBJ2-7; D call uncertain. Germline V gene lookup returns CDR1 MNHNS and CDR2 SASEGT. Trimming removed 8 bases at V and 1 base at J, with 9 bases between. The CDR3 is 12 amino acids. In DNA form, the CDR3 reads TGTGCCAGCGGTGGGTCGTCCTACGAGCAGTACTTC. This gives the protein CASGGSSYEQYF.

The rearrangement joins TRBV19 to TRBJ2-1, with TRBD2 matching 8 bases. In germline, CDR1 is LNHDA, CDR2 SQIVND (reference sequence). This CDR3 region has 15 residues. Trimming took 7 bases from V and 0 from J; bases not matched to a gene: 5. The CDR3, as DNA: TGTGCCAGTACGGCGGGGGGCCCCTCCTACAATGAGCAGTTCTTC. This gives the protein CASTAGGPSYNEQFF. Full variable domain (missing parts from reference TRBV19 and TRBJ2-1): DGGITQSPKYLFRKEGQNVTLSCEQNLNHDAMYWYRQDPGQGLRLIYYSQIVNDFQKGDIAEGYSVSREKKESFPLTVTSAQKNPTAFYLCASTAGGPSYNEQFFGPGTRLTVL.

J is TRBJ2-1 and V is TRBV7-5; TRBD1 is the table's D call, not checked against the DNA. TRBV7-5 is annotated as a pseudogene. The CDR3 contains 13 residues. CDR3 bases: TGTATCCCGTCTGATGGGCGGCTCCTCGAGCAGTTCTTC. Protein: CIPSDGRLLEQFF.

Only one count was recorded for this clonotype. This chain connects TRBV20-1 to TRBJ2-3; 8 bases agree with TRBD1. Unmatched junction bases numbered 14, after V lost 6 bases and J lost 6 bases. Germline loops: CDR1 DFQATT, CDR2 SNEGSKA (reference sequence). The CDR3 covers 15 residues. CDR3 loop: CSAPGGGQGADTQYF. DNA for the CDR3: TGCAGTGCCCCCGGCGGTGGACAGGGTGCGGATACGCAGTATTTT.

The CDR3 region is CASSPPTGNEQYF. CDR3 DNA sequence: TGTGCCAGCAGCCCCCCGACAGGGAACGAGCAGTACTTC. The V gene is TRBV4-2, the J gene TRBJ2-7, with TRBD1 matching 7 bases. The CDR3 has 13 amino acids. Unmatched junction bases numbered 5, after V lost 4 bases and J lost 5 bases. CDR1 is LGHNA, CDR2 YNFKEQ, per germline.